This TCR beta chain was recovered during a study of response to subunit inactivated influenza vaccine. A single record per CDR3 protein comes from TCRdb applying MiXCR to the RT-PCR reads. Here the sample spans about half a million distinct CDR3 sequences, about 25% being singletons. General study findings and limits: Only a handful of new T cells, the authors suggested, are recruited with each seasonal influenza vaccination.

With respect to this clonotype: Its antigen is unknown.

The CDR3 is 16 amino acids. V was clipped by 10 bases and J by 5 bases; unmatched bases: 15. This chain joins TRBV12-3 or TRBV12-4 and TRBJ2-2; 8 bases match TRBD1. This receptor was identified in a man aged 50 or older who received an inactivated influenza vaccine. Source: CD4+ T cells sorted from PBMCs, taken less than 6 days after vaccination. The chain's CDR3 is CATRRGGRGPTGELFF. CDR3 DNA sequence: TGTGCCACCCGCAGGGGCGGCAGGGGGCCTACCGGGGAGCTGTTTTTT.